The sequence of this T cell receptor beta chain was determined in a study of T-cell reconstitution after alpha-beta-depleted transplantation in children. Whole-study results and caveats: There were some patients whose high TCRbeta diversity at day 60 came from surviving recipient T cells and thymic progenitors. T-cell numbers and diversity, one year after transplant, stemmed largely from T cells that were newly produced. Approximately two months post-transplant, alpha-beta T cells reportedly originated from several hundred expanded graft clones.

Preparation of the TCRbeta library was carried out with unique molecular identifiers. Via MiXCR, TCRdb re-called the PCR reads, giving one row per CDR3 protein. This sample has 70,000 to 95,000 distinct CDR3 sequences; around a sixth occur once, and the top ten carry roughly 21%. The sample holds many counts of this clonotype. Its antigen is currently unknown. The V gene lost 0 bases and the J gene lost 0 bases, with 4 bases spanning the gap. The length of the CDR3 is 13 residues. CDR1 is SGHRS and CDR2 is YFSETQ in the germline V gene. The chain has TRBV5-1 and TRBJ2-7, with unresolved D. Sequencing used PBMCs, mostly from graft donor cells, obtained 180 days after TCRalphabeta/CD19-depleted stem cell transplant. The source is a male patient aged 2-9 years who had a stem cell transplant for acute lymphoblastic leukemia, so the T cells may come from the graft donor. The CDR3 reads CASSLARSYEQYF. CDR3 nucleotides: TGCGCCAGCAGCTTGGCACGCTCCTACGAGCAGTACTTC.